Listed here are 5 T cell receptor beta chains from one sample, sequenced in a study of blood T cell repertoires in COVID-19. Clones were sequenced by immunoSEQ multiplex PCR, and TCRdb holds only the in-frame ones, with some missing. Altogether about 150,000 clones are present, 80% to 90% being singletons, with the ten largest covering 2.5% to 3%. Sequencing was performed on peripheral blood. The receptors here all came from a man aged 55-75 years with active or convalescent COVID-19.

V and J are TRBV7-2 and TRBJ2-1; no definite D call. V gave up 7 bases and J gave up 5 bases, with 18 bases separating them. CDR3 length: 15 amino acids. Germline-derived CDR1 and CDR2 are SGHTA and FQGNSA. The CDR3 loop reads CASNPILTRNNEQFF. The CDR3 region has the DNA TGTGCCAGCAACCCCATACTTACTCGAAACAATGAGCAGTTCTTC. The whole variable domain, filled in from reference TRBV7-2 and TRBJ2-1, reads GAGVSQSPSNKVTEKGKDVELRCDPISGHTALYWYRQSLGQGLEFLIYFQGNSAPDKSGLPSDRFSAERTGGSVSTLTIQRTQQEDSAVYLCASNPILTRNNEQFFGPGTRLTVL.

This chain connects TRBV7-9 to TRBJ1-1; TRBD1 might be the D (5 bases). CDR1 and CDR2 from the germline V gene are SEHNR and FQNEAQ (reference sequence). This CDR3 comprises 13 residues. The germline V and J ends were trimmed by 4 bases and 5 bases, with 11 bases remaining between them. The CDR3 region has the DNA TGTGCCAGCAGCTGGGGGGACGGGACTGAAGCTTTCTTT. This gives the protein CASSWGDGTEAFF.

Only one count was recorded for this clone. V gene TRBV7-2 combines with J gene TRBJ2-5; TRBD1 aligns across 8 bases. CDR1 SGHTA and CDR2 FQGNSA come from the germline V gene. The CDR3 is made up of 14 amino acids. V was clipped by 0 bases and J by 10 bases; unmatched bases: 7. The DNA of the CDR3 is TGTGCCAGCAGCTTAGCCCTCCAGGGGGCGTACCAGTACTTC. Its translation is CASSLALQGAYQYF.

The rearrangement links TRBV15 to TRBJ1-3; D unclear. The V gene's germline CDR1 is LNHNV and CDR2 YYDKDF (reference sequence). The V end was cut by 0 bases, the J end by 4 bases, with 13 bases between. The CDR3 extends over 16 amino acids. The CDR3 nucleotides are TGTGCCACCAGCAGAGATCTACCGGGAGCCGGAAACACCATATATTTT. As protein: CATSRDLPGAGNTIYF.

CDR3 in amino acids: CAWSRGGQSDTQYF. The CDR3 nucleotides are TGTGCCTGGAGTAGGGGGGGCCAGTCAGATACGCAGTATTTT. The rearrangement joins TRBV30 to TRBJ2-3; a weak D match, TRBD2 (7 bases). There are 14 residues in the CDR3. The germline gives CDR1 GTSNPN, CDR2 SVGIG (reference sequence). V lost 2 bases and J lost 4, with 13 bases in between.